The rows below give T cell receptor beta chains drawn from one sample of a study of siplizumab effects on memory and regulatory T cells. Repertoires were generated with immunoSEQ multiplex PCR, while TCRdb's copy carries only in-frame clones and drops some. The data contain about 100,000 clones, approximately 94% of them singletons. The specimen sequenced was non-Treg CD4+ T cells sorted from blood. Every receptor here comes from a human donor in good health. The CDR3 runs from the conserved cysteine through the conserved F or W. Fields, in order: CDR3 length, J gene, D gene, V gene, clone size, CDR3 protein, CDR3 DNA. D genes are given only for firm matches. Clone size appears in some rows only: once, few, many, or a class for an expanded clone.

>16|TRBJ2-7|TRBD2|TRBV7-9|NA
CASSPIGRERSYEQYF
TGTGCCAGCAGCCCAATAGGGAGGGAGCGCTCCTACGAGCAGTACTTC
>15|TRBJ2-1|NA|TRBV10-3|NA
CAISDWGTLGNEQFF
TGTGCCATCAGTGACTGGGGTACTCTGGGCAATGAGCAGTTCTTC
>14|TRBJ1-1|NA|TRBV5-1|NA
CASSLVQGDTEAFF
TGCGCCAGCAGCTTGGTACAGGGAGACACTGAAGCTTTCTTT
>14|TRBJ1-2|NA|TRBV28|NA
CASSLSSSLYGYTF
TGTGCCAGCAGTTTATCTTCCAGCCTCTATGGCTACACCTTC
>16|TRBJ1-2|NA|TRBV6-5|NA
CASSYSKPGRGYGYTF
TGTGCCAGCAGTTACTCGAAACCAGGGAGGGGATATGGCTACACCTTC
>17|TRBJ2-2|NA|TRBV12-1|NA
CASSSTIPLSNTGELFF
TGTGCCAGCAGCTCCACCATACCCCTATCGAACACCGGGGAGCTGTTTTTT
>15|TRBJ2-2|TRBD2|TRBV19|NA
CASIFSGGNTGELFF
TGTGCCAGTATTTTTAGCGGGGGAAACACCGGGGAGCTGTTTTTT
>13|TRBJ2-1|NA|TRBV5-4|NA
CASSLGATEEQFF
TGTGCCAGCAGCTTGGGGGCTACAGAAGAGCAGTTCTTC
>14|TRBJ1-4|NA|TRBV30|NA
CAWSRGGGDEKLFF
TGTGCCTGGAGTAGGGGAGGTGGTGATGAAAAACTGTTTTTT
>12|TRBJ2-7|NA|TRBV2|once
CASSGASYEQYF
TGTGCCAGCTCGGGTGCGTCCTACGAGCAGTACTTC
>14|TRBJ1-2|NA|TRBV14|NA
CASSKFVGDYGYTF
TGTGCCAGCAGCAAATTCGTAGGGGACTATGGCTACACCTTC
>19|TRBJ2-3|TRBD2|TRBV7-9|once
CASSSSIFGGRAFTDTQYF
TGTGCCAGCAGCTCCTCGATTTTTGGGGGGAGGGCATTCACAGATACGCAGTATTTT
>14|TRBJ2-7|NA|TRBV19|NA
CASSMPNGVGEQYF
TGTGCCAGTAGTATGCCCAACGGGGTTGGGGAGCAGTACTTC
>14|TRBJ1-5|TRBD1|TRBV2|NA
CASSLQGAWQPQHF
TGTGCCAGCAGCTTACAGGGGGCATGGCAGCCCCAGCATTTT
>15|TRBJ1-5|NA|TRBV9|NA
CASSVEGSGNQPQHF
TGTGCCAGCAGCGTAGAGGGATCCGGGAATCAGCCCCAGCATTTT
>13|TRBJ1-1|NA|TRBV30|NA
CAWSPRGNTEAFF
TGTGCCTGGAGTCCCAGGGGGAACACTGAAGCTTTCTTT
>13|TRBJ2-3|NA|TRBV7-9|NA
CASSLDYPDTQYF
TGTGCCAGCAGCTTAGACTACCCAGATACGCAGTATTTT
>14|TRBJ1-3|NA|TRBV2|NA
CASSFSKTGNTIYF
TGTGCCAGCAGTTTCTCTAAAACCGGAAACACCATATATTTT
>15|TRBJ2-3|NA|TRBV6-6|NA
CASSYLGESTDTQYF
TGTGCCAGCAGTTATCTGGGCGAAAGCACAGATACGCAGTATTTT